What follows are 27 T cell receptor beta chains derived from one specimen sequenced in a study of memory CD4+ T cells and cytomegalovirus serostatus. The sort gate was single viable CD3+CD4+CD8-CD45RO+ cells for memory CD4+ T cells. Profiled with immunoSEQ multiplex PCR; TCRdb holds only in-frame clones, not every one. The sample lists approximately 92,000 clones, 80% occurring once. Sequenced material: memory CD4+ T cells from blood. All receptors come from an adult in good health and CMV-seropositive.

V is TRBV28 and J is TRBJ1-2; weak D call: TRBD1 (5 bases). There are 14 residues in the CDR3. Trimming took 7 bases from V and 7 from J, leaving 19 bases between them. The V gene's germline CDR1 is MDHEN and CDR2 SYDVKM. Written as DNA, the CDR3 is TGTGCCAGCAACACCCCTGGGGGTGAGGTTGGCTACACCTTC. Its protein is CASNTPGGEVGYTF.

The chain uses TRBV4-2 and TRBJ1-5; D remains unclear. The CDR3 has 17 amino acids. In germline, CDR1 is LGHNA, CDR2 YNFKEQ. Trimming cost V 0 bases and J 0 bases, with 12 bases left between them. The CDR3 DNA follows: TGTGCCAGCAGCCAAGATACGGCAGCTAATAGCAATCAGCCCCAGCATTTT. Translation: CASSQDTAANSNQPQHF.

This clone was seen just once. The CDR3 spells CASSRQGATNEQFF. Here the CDR3 DNA reads TGCGCCAGCAGCCGACAGGGGGCGACGAATGAGCAGTTCTTC. J is TRBJ2-1 and V is TRBV4-1; TRBD1 matches 10 bases. Germline CDR1 reads MGHRA; CDR2 reads YSYEKL. The ends lost 4 bases at V and 7 bases at J; junction bases unmatched: 4. The CDR3 runs to 14 residues.

About this clone itself: The junction does not match germline at one end; this may be a read error. The V and J genes are TRBV7-7 and TRBJ2-2; the match to TRBD2 covers 8 bases. This CDR3 spans 15 amino acids. Germline V gene lookup returns CDR1 SSHAT and CDR2 FNYEAQ (reference sequence). This chain's CDR3 is CASSTGGGFTGELFF. DNA of the CDR3: TGTGCTAGCAGCACCGGCGGGGGGTTTACCGGGGAGCTGTTTTTT.

The rearrangement links TRBV4-1 to TRBJ1-3, with 8 nucleotides matching TRBD1. V dropped 4 bases and J dropped 2; count of bases not matched to a gene: 4. Germline assignment: CDR1 MGHRA and CDR2 YSYEKL. This CDR3 is built from 15 residues. The CDR3 is CASSREDRAGNTIYF. The CDR3 coding sequence is TGCGCCAGCAGCCGTGAGGACAGGGCTGGAAACACCATATATTTT.

The gene calls are TRBV11-1 and TRBJ2-4; D may be TRBD1 or TRBD2 (6 bases each). The germline V gene has CDR1 SGHAT and CDR2 FQDESV (reference sequence). The CDR3 has 15 residues. Trimming pared 1 base from V and 6 bases from J, leaving 13 bases between. DNA of the CDR3: TGTGCCAGCAGCTTAGGGGGGGCTAGCTTAAACATTCAGTACTTC. This codes for CASSLGGASLNIQYF.

The gene calls are TRBV5-1 and TRBJ2-5; no reliable D call. Germline V gene sequence: CDR1 SGHRS, CDR2 YFSETQ. V was clipped by 2 bases and J by 2 bases, with 16 bases between them. The CDR3 spans 16 residues. This chain's CDR3 is CASSLVIGRQQETQYF. CDR3 nucleotides: TGCGCCAGCAGCTTAGTAATTGGGCGCCAGCAAGAGACCCAGTACTTC.

The chain is built from TRBV4-1 and TRBJ2-3; TRBD1 agrees at 9 bases. CDR3 length: 16 residues. V lost 4 bases and J lost 4; bases outside the gene matches: 9. Germline CDR1 and CDR2: MGHRA and YSYEKL. The CDR3 DNA follows: TGCGCCAGCAGCCGAATAAGGACAGGGGAACCAGATACGCAGTATTTT. Amino acid sequence: CASSRIRTGEPDTQYF.

This clone was observed a single time. The chain is built from TRBV5-1 and TRBJ2-5; 13 bases line up with TRBD2. CDR1 is SGHRS, CDR2 YFSETQ, per germline. V lost 7 bases to trimming and J lost 7 bases; unmatched junction nucleotides: 13. The CDR3 is 16 residues long. In DNA, the CDR3 is TGCGCCAGCGCGGACACTAGCGGGAGGGCCGGCGGGACCCAGTACTTC. Its translation: CASADTSGRAGGTQYF.

This clone was detected only once. The chain uses TRBV10-3 and TRBJ2-5, with 13 nucleotides matching TRBD2. Germline lookup yields CDR1 ENHRY and CDR2 SYGVKD. V trimming: 3 bases; J trimming: 5 bases; junction bases outside the gene matches: 9. The CDR3 consists of 17 residues. CDR3 loop: CAISDFTGTSGKETQYF. As DNA, the CDR3 is TGTGCCATCAGTGACTTCACCGGGACTAGCGGGAAGGAGACCCAGTACTTC.

CDR3 sequence reads: CASRPRPLGNTGELFF. CDR3 DNA: TGTGCCAGCAGACCTCGGCCCCTCGGGAACACCGGGGAGCTGTTTTTT. The chain carries TRBV28 and TRBJ2-2; D unclear. CDR1 and CDR2 from the germline V gene are MDHEN and SYDVKM. Trimming removed 6 bases from V and 1 base from J, with 15 bases in between. The CDR3 runs to 16 residues.

The chain employs TRBV7-9 and TRBJ2-1; the D is unclear. Trimming removed 5 bases at V and 5 bases at J, with 10 bases between. The germline V gene has CDR1 SEHNR and CDR2 FQNEAQ (reference sequence). This CDR3 is built from 13 residues. The CDR3 reads CASSPGSHNEQFF. In nucleotides, the CDR3 is TGTGCCAGCAGCCCCGGGTCCCACAATGAGCAGTTCTTC.

The chain combines TRBV27 with TRBJ2-7; either TRBD1 or TRBD2 may fit D (5 bases each). The V and J ends lost 2 bases and 3 bases respectively, with 14 bases between them. Germline V gives CDR1 MNHEY, CDR2 SMNVEV (reference sequence). CDR3 length equals 15 residues. The CDR3 protein is CASSLADMGVYEQYF. The CDR3 nucleotides are TGTGCCAGCAGTTTAGCGGACATGGGGGTCTACGAGCAGTACTTC.

The chain has TRBV5-4 and TRBJ2-1; TRBD2 matches at 11 bases. V shed 4 bases and J 8 bases; nucleotides not matched to a gene: 8. CDR3 length: 15 amino acids. Germline V gene lookup returns CDR1 SGHNT and CDR2 YYREEE (reference sequence). CDR3 bases: TGTGCCAGCAGCCAACTAGCGGGAGCAGTCTATGAGCAGTTCTTC. Protein: CASSQLAGAVYEQFF.

This rearrangement joins TRBV9 to TRBJ2-1; 7 bases are shared with TRBD2. The CDR3 consists of 15 residues. V was pared by 0 bases and J by 5 bases, with 5 bases of the junction left unmatched. Germline V gene data show CDR1 as SGDLS and CDR2 as YYNGEE. The CDR3 region is CASSVALSGHNEQFF. The CDR3 DNA reads as TGTGCCAGCAGCGTAGCTCTTAGCGGGCACAATGAGCAGTTCTTC.

Here the CDR3 reads CASAHIPNTEAFF. The CDR3 DNA sequence: TGTGCCAGCGCTCATATTCCGAACACTGAAGCTTTCTTT. V and J are TRBV6-1 and TRBJ1-1; D gene unclear. This CDR3 is 13 amino acids long. Looked up from germline, CDR1 is MNHNS and CDR2 is SASEGT. Trimming took 8 bases from V and 1 from J, leaving 11 bases between them.

For the CDR3, the DNA is TGTGCCAGCAGCTTGGTCCCGGAGGATACGCAGTATTTT. It encodes CASSLVPEDTQYF. The chain links TRBV5-4 to TRBJ2-3, with D uncertain. V dropped 0 bases and J dropped 6 bases, with 8 bases sitting between them. Germline V gene lookup returns CDR1 SGHNT and CDR2 YYREEE (reference sequence). The CDR3 sequence is 13 residues long. Filled out from reference TRBV5-4 and TRBJ2-3, the complete variable domain reads ETGVTQSPTHLIKTRGQQVTLRCSSQSGHNTVSWYQQALGQGPQFIFQYYREEENGRGNFPPRFSGLQFPNYSSELNVNALELDDSALYLCASSLVPEDTQYFGPGTRLTVL.

The V gene is TRBV20-1, the J gene TRBJ2-1; no reliable D call. Germline V CDR1 and CDR2: DFQATT, SNEGSKA (reference sequence). The CDR3 runs 11 residues. Trimming took 0 bases from V and 9 from J, leaving 6 bases between them. The CDR3 reads CSAREQAEQFF. The CDR3 nucleotides are TGCAGTGCTAGAGAGCAGGCTGAGCAGTTCTTC.

V is TRBV15 and J is TRBJ2-1; the match to TRBD2 covers 11 bases. CDR3 size: 15 residues. Trimming removed 3 bases from V and 8 bases from J; junction bases left unmatched: 6. Germline V lookup: CDR1 LNHNV, CDR2 YYDKDF (reference sequence). The CDR3 loop reads CATSSSGRAFDEQFF. CDR3 in DNA: TGTGCCACCAGCAGTAGCGGGAGGGCCTTCGATGAGCAGTTCTTC.

The V and J genes are TRBV5-1 and TRBJ2-1; the match to TRBD1 covers 7 bases. The J segment lost 4 bases and the V segment lost 4 bases, leaving 11 bases of the junction unmatched. The CDR3 sequence is 16 residues long. CDR1 and CDR2 from the germline V gene are SGHRS and YFSETQ. The CDR3 protein is CASSLTKGAGYNEQFF. As DNA, the CDR3 is TGCGCCAGCAGCCTTACAAAGGGGGCTGGTTACAATGAGCAGTTCTTC.

V usage is TRBV28 and J usage is TRBJ2-7; D may match TRBD1 or TRBD2 (6 bases each). There are 14 residues in the CDR3. Germline loops: CDR1 MDHEN, CDR2 SYDVKM. Trimming stripped 2 bases from V and 7 bases from J, with 15 bases between. The CDR3 here is CASSLGRRGWEQYF. The CDR3 nucleotides are TGTGCCAGCAGTTTAGGTCGGAGGGGGTGGGAGCAGTACTTC.

This clone was observed a single time. The chain employs TRBV30 and TRBJ1-4; D gene uncertain. V shed 5 bases and J shed 8 bases, with 15 bases lying between them. Germline-derived CDR1 and CDR2 are GTSNPN and SVGIG (reference sequence). The CDR3 contains 13 residues. CDR3 coding DNA: TGTGCCTGGGAAGGGCCTCAAAGGGAAAAACTGTTTTTT. Translated: CAWEGPQREKLFF.

This chain uses TRBV6-6 with TRBJ1-2; D is possibly TRBD1 (6 bases). The CDR3 consists of 14 residues. Germline CDR1 and CDR2: MNHNY and SVGAGI (reference sequence). Trimming cost V 7 bases and J 3 bases, with 15 bases left between them. The CDR3 loop reads CASTLRSGDYGYTF. Here the CDR3 DNA reads TGTGCCAGCACTCTAAGGTCAGGGGACTATGGCTACACCTTC.

The chain links TRBV19 to TRBJ1-1, with 8 nucleotides matching TRBD1. V lost 6 bases and J lost 2; bases outside the gene matches: 8. The CDR3 covers 15 residues. Germline CDR1 and CDR2: LNHDA and SQIVND (reference sequence). The CDR3 reads CASSNRQGLNTEAFF. DNA for the CDR3: TGTGCCAGTAGCAACCGACAGGGGCTAAACACTGAAGCTTTCTTT.

This clone was seen just once. The chain joins TRBV11-2 to TRBJ2-5, with a weak D call TRBD2 (6 bases). CDR1 and CDR2 from the germline V gene are SGHAT and FQNNGV. The CDR3 totals 15 residues. Trimming pared 5 bases from V and 5 bases from J, leaving 18 bases between. In DNA form, the CDR3 reads TGTGCCAGCAGCCCGCCCCCAGCGGAGGGGGAGACCCAGTACTTC. It codes for CASSPPPAEGETQYF.

The sample holds one count of this clone. The chain carries TRBV14 and TRBJ2-7; D is ambiguous. This CDR3 comprises 11 residues. The ends were cut back, 4 bases at V and 0 bases at J, with 1 base in the middle. Germline CDR1 and CDR2: SGHDN and FVKESK. DNA of the CDR3: TGTGCCAGCAGCCCCTCCTACGAGCAGTACTTC. Translating gives CASSPSYEQYF. Full variable domain (outside the CDR3, taken from reference TRBV14 and TRBJ2-7): EAGVTQFPSHSVIEKGQTVTLRCDPISGHDNLYWYRRVMGKEIKFLLHFVKESKQDESGMPNNRFLAERTGGTYSTLKVQPAELEDSGVYFCASSPSYEQYFGPGTRLTVT.

V gene TRBV4-1 combines with J gene TRBJ2-1, with 8 bases that match TRBD2. CDR1 is MGHRA and CDR2 is YSYEKL in the germline V gene. This CDR3 is 15 amino acids long. V shed 1 base and J 7 bases; nucleotides not matched to a gene: 6. CDR3 nucleotides: TGCGCCAGCAGCCAAGTTACGGGAGGGCGGAATGAGCAGTTCTTC. Its protein is CASSQVTGGRNEQFF.